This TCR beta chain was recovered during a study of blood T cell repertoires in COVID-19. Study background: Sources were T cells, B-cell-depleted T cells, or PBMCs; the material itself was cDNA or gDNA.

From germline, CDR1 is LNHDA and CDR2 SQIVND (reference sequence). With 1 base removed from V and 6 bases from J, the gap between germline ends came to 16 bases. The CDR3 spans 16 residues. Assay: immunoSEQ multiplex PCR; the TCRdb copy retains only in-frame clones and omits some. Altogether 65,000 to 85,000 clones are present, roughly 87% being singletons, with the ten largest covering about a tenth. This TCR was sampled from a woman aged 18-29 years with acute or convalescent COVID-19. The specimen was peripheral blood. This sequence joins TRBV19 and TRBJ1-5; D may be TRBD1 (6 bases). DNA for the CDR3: TGTGCCAGTAGTATAGTCAGGGGTGGTCAACTTCAGCCCCAGCATTTT. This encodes CASSIVRGGQLQPQHF.